A selection of T cell receptor beta chains follows, all from one sample in a study of cytomegalovirus exposure and HLA in healthy donors. Sequencing was performed with immunoSEQ multiplex PCR; in TCRdb, only in-frame clones are kept and a portion is missing. Of 100,000 to 150,000 clones listed, under 85% are singletons. The source material was PBMCs. The source is a woman between 45 and 65 years old in good health and CMV-seropositive. CDR3s include the opening cysteine and the closing phenylalanine or tryptophan. The order of the fields is V gene, D gene, clone size, J gene, CDR3 protein, CDR3 DNA. D genes are given only for firm matches. Part of the rows lack a size; the others show once, few, many or a class for expanded clones.

TRBV7-2	NA	NA	TRBJ2-3	CASSLEIWGPGTDTQYF	TGTGCCAGCAGCTTAGAGATTTGGGGGCCGGGCACAGATACGCAGTATTTT
TRBV30	TRBD2	NA	TRBJ2-3	CAWVKGLATDAQYF	TGTGCCTGGGTCAAGGGACTAGCGACAGATGCGCAGTATTTT
TRBV6-1	TRBD1	NA	TRBJ1-6	CASSADRGNSPLHF	TGTGCCAGCAGCGCGGACAGGGGAAATTCACCCCTCCACTTT
TRBV7-9	TRBD1	NA	TRBJ1-1	CSSSLRTGTQAEAFF	TGTTCCAGCAGCCTCCGGACAGGGACCCAGGCTGAAGCTTTCTTT
TRBV11-2	NA	NA	TRBJ2-2	CASSLAWGARTGELFF	TGTGCCAGCAGCTTAGCGTGGGGCGCGAGGACCGGGGAGCTGTTTTTT
TRBV5-1	NA	NA	TRBJ1-1	CASSLRGNTEAFF	TGCGCCAGCAGCTTGAGAGGGAACACTGAAGCTTTCTTT
TRBV5-1	NA	NA	TRBJ1-3	CASSFGYGNTIYF	TGCGCCAGCAGCTTCGGGTACGGAAACACCATATATTTT
TRBV4-3	NA	once	TRBJ1-4	CASSQDQGRLEKLFF	TGCGCCAGCAGCCAAGATCAAGGGAGGTTGGAAAAACTGTTTTTT
TRBV7-9	NA	once	TRBJ2-5	CASSPWEQQETQYF	TGTGCCAGCAGCCCCTGGGAGCAACAAGAGACCCAGTACTTC
TRBV18	NA	NA	TRBJ1-3	CASSPNRGTSGNTIYF	TGTGCCAGCTCACCCAACCGGGGTACCTCTGGAAACACCATATATTTT
TRBV5-4	NA	NA	TRBJ2-7	CASSLDMSGSYEQYF	TGTGCCAGCAGCTTGGATATGTCGGGTAGCTACGAGCAGTACTTC
TRBV11-2	TRBD2	NA	TRBJ2-2	CASSLVGGAAGELFF	TGTGCCAGCAGCTTAGTCGGGGGGGCCGCCGGGGAGCTGTTTTTT
TRBV30	TRBD1	NA	TRBJ1-3	CAWSVRGPGNTIYF	TGTGCCTGGAGTGTAAGGGGGCCTGGAAACACCATATATTTT